Shown below are 8 T cell receptor beta chains from a single sample sequenced in a study of human T cells and chemical hapten exposure. Indicated time point: healthy volunteer bleed at 2 weeks. Unfractionated whole blood yielded total RNA. TCRdb called the RACE reads again in MiXCR, with one record for every CDR3 protein. The table includes about 41,000 distinct CDR3 sequences, approximately 4.8% detected once. Material: whole blood. The receptors shown here come from a human donor in good health. Some clones in this sample may be carry-over from other donors' samples.

This clonotype was picked up a small number of times. The chain joins TRBV28 to TRBJ1-2; perhaps TRBD1 as D (6 bases). Germline V gene lookup returns CDR1 MDHEN and CDR2 SYDVKM. V shed 3 bases and J shed 3 bases, with 8 bases lying between them. The CDR3 runs to 13 residues. Here the CDR3 reads CASSFSGDYGYTF. The CDR3 region has the DNA TGTGCCAGCAGTTTCTCAGGGGACTATGGCTACACCTTC.

At least ten counts were recorded for this clonotype. The rearrangement links TRBV27 to TRBJ1-2; D gene uncertain. Trimming left V 2 bases short and J 1 base short, with 5 bases between. Germline CDR1 MNHEY, CDR2 SMNVEV (reference sequence). This CDR3 spans 13 amino acids. CDR3 sequence (DNA): TGTGCCAGCAGTTTAGGAGTTAACTATGGCTACACCTTC. This translates into CASSLGVNYGYTF.

Many counts were recorded for this clonotype. This sequence joins TRBV28 and TRBJ1-2; TRBD1 is a possible D gene (5 bases). V was trimmed by 2 bases and J by 3 bases, leaving 16 bases between them. The CDR3 has 16 amino acids. CDR1 MDHEN and CDR2 SYDVKM come from the germline V gene. The chain's CDR3 is CASSLTWGSRYYGYTF. CDR3 DNA sequence: TGTGCCAGCAGTTTAACATGGGGCTCCCGCTACTATGGCTACACCTTC.

Many counts were recorded for this clonotype. J is TRBJ2-1 and V is TRBV29-1; 12 bases match TRBD2. CDR1 and CDR2 from the germline V gene are SQVTM and ANQGSEA. CDR3 size: 15 residues. V trimming: 7 bases; J trimming: 10 bases; junction bases outside the gene matches: 14. The CDR3 DNA follows: TGCAGCGCTACACCCCCCCTAGCGGGAGGGCGGGAGCAGTTCTTC. Amino acid sequence: CSATPPLAGGREQFF.

The V call is TRBV25-1, the J call TRBJ2-7; either TRBD1 or TRBD2 may supply D (5 bases each). Trimming took off 6 bases at V and 2 bases at J, with 8 bases between the two ends. This CDR3 has 12 amino acids. Germline lookup yields CDR1 MGHDK and CDR2 SYGVNS. CDR3 residues: CASREGPYEQYF. The CDR3 nucleotides read TGTGCCAGCAGAGAGGGGCCCTACGAGCAGTACTTC.

This clonotype was detected only a few times. The rearrangement joins TRBV7-9 to TRBJ1-1; 7 positions match TRBD1. The CDR3 runs 16 residues. With V trimmed by 2 bases and J by 1 base, 7 bases remained unmatched. Per germline, CDR1 SEHNR and CDR2 FQNEAQ (reference sequence). The CDR3 nucleotides read TGTGCCAGCAGCTTATATGTCGGGACAGCGAACACTGAAGCTTTCTTT. It translates to CASSLYVGTANTEAFF. The variable domain in full, with the rest retrieved from reference TRBV7-9 and TRBJ1-1, is DTGVSQNPRHKITKRGQNVTFRCDPISEHNRLYWYRQTLGQGPEFLTYFQNEAQLEKSRLLSDRFSAERPKGSFSTLEIQRTEQGDSAMYLCASSLYVGTANTEAFFGQGTRLTVV.

This clonotype was counted at least ten times. The gene calls are TRBV27 and TRBJ1-5; 9 nucleotides line up with TRBD1. This CDR3 is 15 amino acids long. The germline gives CDR1 MNHEY, CDR2 SMNVEV (reference sequence). Germline trimming cut 6 bases from V and 11 bases from J; bases unmatched to any gene: 14. CDR3 in DNA: TGTGCCAGCAGCGGACGGACAGGGGTTTTTTCGGCCCAGCATTTT. This gives the protein CASSGRTGVFSAQHF.

A few counts support this clonotype. V is TRBV5-1 and J is TRBJ2-3; possibly TRBD1 for D (5 bases). CDR3 length: 13 amino acids. The germline V gene has CDR1 SGHRS and CDR2 YFSETQ. Deletions cut 4 bases from V and 4 bases from J, with 10 bases between. The DNA of the CDR3 is TGCGCCAGCAGCCTCGACAGCCCAGATACGCAGTATTTT. Translated, it gives CASSLDSPDTQYF.